This is a list of T cell receptor beta chains from one sample in a study of blood T cell repertoires in COVID-19. Produced via immunoSEQ multiplex PCR; TCRdb's table is partial and in-frame only. The table lists about 60,000 clones, approximately 83% of them singletons. The sequencing sample was made of peripheral blood. These receptors were taken from a man aged 40-49 years with acute or convalescent COVID-19. CDR3s include the opening cysteine and the closing phenylalanine or tryptophan.

TRBJ1-5 TRBV15 CATSRGSTGGTLSNQPQHF
TRBJ2-5 TRBV29-1 CSVEAPRDRARETQYF
TRBJ1-1 TRBV15 CATSRGTGRIRTSAFF
TRBJ1-6 TRBV2 CASRAYGGIGSPLHF
TRBJ1-4 TRBV2 CASREETGVEKLFF
TRBJ1-1 TRBV12-2 CASRLASQMNTEAFF
TRBJ1-5 TRBV2 CASRQGWNQPQHF
TRBJ1-6 TRBV5-1 CASSLAPGLTYNSPLHF
TRBJ1-6 TRBV6-5 CASNAGSYNSPLHF
TRBJ2-7 TRBV7-2 CASSRGGAGYEQYF
TRBJ2-7 TRBV6-1 CASSEALDSSYEQYF
TRBJ2-3 TRBV12-3/TRBV12-4 CASTSGAGTQYF
TRBJ2-5 TRBV5-1 CASSLAYRGETQYF
TRBJ1-4 TRBV2 CASEKSQGTPRINEKLFF
TRBJ2-7 TRBV7-6 CASSLGLAGVHEQYF
TRBJ1-4 TRBV25-1 CASSDAPGTGTTNEKLFF
TRBJ1-2 TRBV2 CASSAEGEGNYGYTF
TRBJ2-2 TRBV6-5 CASSYGGASRSGELFF
TRBJ2-7 TRBV9 CASSVALDREGESYEQYF
TRBJ1-2 TRBV27 CASSPLGRGGYGYTF
TRBJ1-4 TRBV11-3 CASSPSDRVVGKLFF
TRBJ1-3 TRBV7-3 CASSLGSRVSGNTIYF
TRBJ2-1 TRBV5-6 CASSRTSYEQFF
TRBJ1-1 TRBV29-1 CSGEQGNTEAFF
TRBJ2-3 TRBV3-1/TRBV3-2 CASSRRLAGTSTDTQYF
TRBJ2-1 TRBV27 CATAGTGESSEQFF
TRBJ2-1 TRBV27 CASSSGGSYNEQFF
TRBJ2-5 TRBV11-2 CASSLLSGGAGETQYF
TRBJ1-5 TRBV19 CASSIWAGYSNQPQHF
TRBJ1-1 TRBV4-1 CASSHDRDRGTPEAFF
TRBJ2-1 TRBV5-1 CASSPQSVNGWNEQFF